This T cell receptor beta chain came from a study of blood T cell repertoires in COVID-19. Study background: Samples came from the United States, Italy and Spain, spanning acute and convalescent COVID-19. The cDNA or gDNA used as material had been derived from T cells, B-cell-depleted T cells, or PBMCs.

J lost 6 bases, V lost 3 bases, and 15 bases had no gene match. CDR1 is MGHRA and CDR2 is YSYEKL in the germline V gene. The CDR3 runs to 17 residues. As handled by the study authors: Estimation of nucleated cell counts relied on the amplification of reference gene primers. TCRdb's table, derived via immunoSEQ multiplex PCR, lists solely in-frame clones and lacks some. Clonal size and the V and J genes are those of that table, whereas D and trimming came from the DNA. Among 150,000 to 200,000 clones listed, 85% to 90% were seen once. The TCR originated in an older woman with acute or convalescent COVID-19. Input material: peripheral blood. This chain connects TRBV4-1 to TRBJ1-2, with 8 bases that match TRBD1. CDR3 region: CASSQPTSGQGKNGYTF. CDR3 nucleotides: TGCGCCAGCAGCCAGCCTACCTCAGGACAGGGTAAAAATGGCTACACCTTC.